This T cell receptor beta chain was sequenced in a study of T cells in Graves' hyperthyroidism and ophthalmopathy. Researchers took RNA transcripts and amplified the TCR beta CDR3 regions from them. TCR CDR3 regions were first amplified by RT-PCR with HTBI primers. From the multiplex PCR reads, TCRdb called clonotypes with MiXCR, one entry per CDR3 protein. The sample holds fewer than 300,000 distinct CDR3 sequences, over 12% seen once. This clonotype was counted many times. Germline CDR1 is MDHEN and CDR2 is SYDVKM. Trimming at V came to 7 bases and at J to 6 bases, leaving 14 bases not matched to a gene. This CDR3 comprises 16 residues.

The sequence was obtained from a woman aged 50 to 65 with Graves' hyperthyroidism that later progressed to Graves' ophthalmopathy. This rearrangement joins TRBV28 to TRBJ2-5; 10 positions match TRBD1. Sample: blood. The CDR3 region is CASTPRWTGGRKTQYF. As DNA, the CDR3 is TGTGCCAGCACCCCCCGTTGGACAGGGGGTAGGAAGACCCAGTACTTC.